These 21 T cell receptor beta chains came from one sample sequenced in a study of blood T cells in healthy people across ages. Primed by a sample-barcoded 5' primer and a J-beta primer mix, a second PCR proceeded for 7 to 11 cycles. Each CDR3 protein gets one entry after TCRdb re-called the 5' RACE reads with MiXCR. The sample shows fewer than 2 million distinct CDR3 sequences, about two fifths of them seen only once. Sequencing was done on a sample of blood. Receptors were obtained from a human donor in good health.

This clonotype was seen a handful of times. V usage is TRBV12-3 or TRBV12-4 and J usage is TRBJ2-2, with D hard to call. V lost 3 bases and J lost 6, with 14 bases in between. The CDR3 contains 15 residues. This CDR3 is CASSFEENVAGELFF. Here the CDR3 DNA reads TGTGCCAGCAGTTTCGAGGAGAATGTGGCCGGGGAGCTGTTTTTT.

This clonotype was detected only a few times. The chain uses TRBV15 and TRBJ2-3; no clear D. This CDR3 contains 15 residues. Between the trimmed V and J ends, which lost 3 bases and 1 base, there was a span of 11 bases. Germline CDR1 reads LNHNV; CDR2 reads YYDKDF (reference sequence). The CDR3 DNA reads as TGTGCCACCAGCAGTCCTCGTGGAGGCACAGATACGCAGTATTTT. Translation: CATSSPRGGTDTQYF.

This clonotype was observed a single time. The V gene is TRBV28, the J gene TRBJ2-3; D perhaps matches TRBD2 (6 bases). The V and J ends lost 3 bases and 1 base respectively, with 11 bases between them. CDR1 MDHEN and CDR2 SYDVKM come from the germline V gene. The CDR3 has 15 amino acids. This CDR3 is CASSFGGEGTDTQYF. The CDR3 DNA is TGTGCCAGCAGTTTCGGGGGTGAGGGCACAGATACGCAGTATTTT.

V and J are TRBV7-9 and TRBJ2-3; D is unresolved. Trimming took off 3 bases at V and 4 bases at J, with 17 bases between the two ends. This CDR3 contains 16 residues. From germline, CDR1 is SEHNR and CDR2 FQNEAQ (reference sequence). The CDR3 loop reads CASSFGPSFIADTQYF. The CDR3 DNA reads TGTGCCAGCAGCTTCGGACCATCCTTTATCGCAGATACGCAGTATTTT.

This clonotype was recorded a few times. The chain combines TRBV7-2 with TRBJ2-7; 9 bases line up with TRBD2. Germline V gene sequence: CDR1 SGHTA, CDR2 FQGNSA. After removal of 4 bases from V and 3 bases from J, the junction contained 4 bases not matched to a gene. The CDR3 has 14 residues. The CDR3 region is CASSWSGGYYEQYF. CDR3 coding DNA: TGTGCCAGCAGCTGGAGCGGGGGGTACTACGAGCAGTACTTC.

In nucleotides, the CDR3 is TGTGCCAGCGGCCGTCAGGGGATCTCTGGAAACACCATATATTTT. This sequence encodes CASGRQGISGNTIYF. The chain links TRBV2 to TRBJ1-3; maybe TRBD1 (6 bases). The CDR3 sequence is 15 residues long. Trimming shortened V by 8 bases and J by 0 bases, and 14 bases separated the two germline ends. The germline V gene has CDR1 SNHLY and CDR2 FYNNEI.

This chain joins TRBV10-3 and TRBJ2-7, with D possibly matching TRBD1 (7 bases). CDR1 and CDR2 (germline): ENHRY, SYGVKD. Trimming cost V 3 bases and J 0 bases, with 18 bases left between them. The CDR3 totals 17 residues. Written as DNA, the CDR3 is TGTGCCATCAGTGACCCTCGAGGGGGGACAGACTCCTACGAGCAGTACTTC. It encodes CAISDPRGGTDSYEQYF.

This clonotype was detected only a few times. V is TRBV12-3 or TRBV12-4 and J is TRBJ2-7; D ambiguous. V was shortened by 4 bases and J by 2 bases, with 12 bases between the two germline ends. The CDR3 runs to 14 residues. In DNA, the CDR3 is TGTGCCAGCAGTTCCCTGGGAACTCCCTACGAGCAGTACTTC. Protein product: CASSSLGTPYEQYF.

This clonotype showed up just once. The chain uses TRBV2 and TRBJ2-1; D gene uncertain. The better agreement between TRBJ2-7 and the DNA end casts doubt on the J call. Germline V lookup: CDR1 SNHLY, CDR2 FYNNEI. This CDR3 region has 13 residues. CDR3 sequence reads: CASRARINNEQYF. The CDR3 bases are TGTGCCAGCAGAGCACGGATCAACAATGAGCAGTACTTC.

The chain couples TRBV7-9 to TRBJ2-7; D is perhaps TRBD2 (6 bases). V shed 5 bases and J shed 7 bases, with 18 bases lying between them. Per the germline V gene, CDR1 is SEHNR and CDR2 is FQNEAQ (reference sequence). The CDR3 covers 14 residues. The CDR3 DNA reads TGTGCCAGCAGCGGGTCTGGGGGGACGCGAGAGCAGTACTTC. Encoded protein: CASSGSGGTREQYF.

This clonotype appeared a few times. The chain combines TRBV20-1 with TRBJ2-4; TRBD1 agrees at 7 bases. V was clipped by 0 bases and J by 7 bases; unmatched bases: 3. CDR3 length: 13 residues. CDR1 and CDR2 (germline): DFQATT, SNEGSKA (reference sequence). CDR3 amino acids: CSARDRGKNIQYF. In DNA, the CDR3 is TGCAGTGCTAGAGACAGGGGGAAGAACATTCAGTACTTC.

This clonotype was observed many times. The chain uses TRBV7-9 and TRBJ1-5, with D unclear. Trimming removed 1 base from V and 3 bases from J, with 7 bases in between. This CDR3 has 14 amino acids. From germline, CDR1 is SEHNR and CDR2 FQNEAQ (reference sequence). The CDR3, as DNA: TGTGCCAGCAGCTTAGGCGGGGACAATCAGCCCCAGCATTTT. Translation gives CASSLGGDNQPQHF.

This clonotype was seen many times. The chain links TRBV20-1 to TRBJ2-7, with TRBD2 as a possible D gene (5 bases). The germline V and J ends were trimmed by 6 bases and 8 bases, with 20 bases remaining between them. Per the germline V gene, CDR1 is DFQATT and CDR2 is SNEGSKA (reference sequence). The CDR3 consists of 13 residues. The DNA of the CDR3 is TGCAGTGCCAGGAGAGGTGGGAGAGTGAAGCAGTACTTC. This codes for CSARRGGRVKQYF.

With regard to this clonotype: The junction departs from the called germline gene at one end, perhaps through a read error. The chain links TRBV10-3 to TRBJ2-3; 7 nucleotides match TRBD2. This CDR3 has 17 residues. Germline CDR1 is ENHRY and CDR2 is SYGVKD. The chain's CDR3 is CAISGSPGKTSTDTRYF. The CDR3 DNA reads TGTGCCATCAGTGGTAGTCCGGGAAAGACTAGCACAGATACGCGGTATTTT.

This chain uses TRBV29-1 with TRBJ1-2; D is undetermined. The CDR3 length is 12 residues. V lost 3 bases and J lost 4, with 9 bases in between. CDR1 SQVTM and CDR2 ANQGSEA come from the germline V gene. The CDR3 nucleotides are TGCAGCGTTGATGGGCAGCTCTATGGCTACACCTTC. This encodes CSVDGQLYGYTF.

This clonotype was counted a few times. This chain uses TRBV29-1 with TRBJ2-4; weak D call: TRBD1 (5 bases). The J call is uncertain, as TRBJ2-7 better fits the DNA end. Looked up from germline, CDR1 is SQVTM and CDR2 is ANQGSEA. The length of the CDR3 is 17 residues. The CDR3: CSVISSGPSGFSYEQYF. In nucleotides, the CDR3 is TGCAGCGTTATATCGTCGGGTCCCTCAGGGTTCTCCTACGAGCAGTACTTC.

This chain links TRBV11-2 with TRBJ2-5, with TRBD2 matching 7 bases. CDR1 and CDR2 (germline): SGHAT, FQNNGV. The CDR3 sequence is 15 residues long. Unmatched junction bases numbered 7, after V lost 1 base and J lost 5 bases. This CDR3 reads CASSLGSGTAETQYF. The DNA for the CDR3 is TGTGCCAGCAGCTTAGGAAGCGGGACGGCGGAGACCCAGTACTTC.

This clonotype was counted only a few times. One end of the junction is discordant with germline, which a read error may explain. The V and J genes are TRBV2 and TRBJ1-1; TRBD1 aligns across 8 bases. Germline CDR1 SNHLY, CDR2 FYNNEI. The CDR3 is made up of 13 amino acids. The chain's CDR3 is CASAGQAGTEAFF. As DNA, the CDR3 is TGTGCCAGCGCGGGACAGGCGGGGACTGAGGCTTTCTTT. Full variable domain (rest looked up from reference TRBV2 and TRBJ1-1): EPEVTQTPSHQVTQMGQEVILRCVPISNHLYFYWYRQILGQKVEFLVSFYNNEISEKSEIFDDQFSVERPDGSNFTLKIRSTKLEDSAMYFCASAGQAGTEAFFGQGTRLTVV.

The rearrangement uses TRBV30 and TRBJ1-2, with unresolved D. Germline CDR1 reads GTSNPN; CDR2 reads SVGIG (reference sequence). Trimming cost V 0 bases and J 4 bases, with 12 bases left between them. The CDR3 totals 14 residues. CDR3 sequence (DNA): TGTGCCTGGAGTGTAGGTGTGGGGATCTATGGCTACACCTTC. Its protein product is CAWSVGVGIYGYTF. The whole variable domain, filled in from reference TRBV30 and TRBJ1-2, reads SQTIHQWPATLVQPVGSPLSLECTVEGTSNPNLYWYRQAAGRGLQLLFYSVGIGQISSEVPQNLSASRPQDRQFILSSKKLLLSDSGFYLCAWSVGVGIYGYTFGSGTRLTVV.

Here the CDR3 DNA reads TGTGCCAGCAGACGTCAAGGGTCTCGGGATACGCAGTATTTT. Encoded protein: CASRRQGSRDTQYF. The chain links TRBV6-5 to TRBJ2-3; D not certain. Germline values: CDR1 MNHEY, CDR2 SVGAGI. With 6 bases removed from V and 6 bases from J, the gap between germline ends came to 16 bases. The CDR3 sequence is 14 residues long.

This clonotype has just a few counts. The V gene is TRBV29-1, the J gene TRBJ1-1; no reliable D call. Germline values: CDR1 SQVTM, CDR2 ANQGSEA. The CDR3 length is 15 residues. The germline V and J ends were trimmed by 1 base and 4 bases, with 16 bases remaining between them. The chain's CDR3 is CSVEVGGTAGTEAFF. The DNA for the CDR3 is TGCAGCGTTGAAGTTGGAGGAACGGCGGGCACTGAAGCTTTCTTT. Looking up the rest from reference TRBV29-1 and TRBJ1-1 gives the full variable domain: SAVISQKPSRDICQRGTSLTIQCQVDSQVTMMFWYRQQPGQSLTLIATANQGSEATYESGFVIDKFPISRPNLTFSTLTVSNMSPEDSSIYLCSVEVGGTAGTEAFFGQGTRLTVV.